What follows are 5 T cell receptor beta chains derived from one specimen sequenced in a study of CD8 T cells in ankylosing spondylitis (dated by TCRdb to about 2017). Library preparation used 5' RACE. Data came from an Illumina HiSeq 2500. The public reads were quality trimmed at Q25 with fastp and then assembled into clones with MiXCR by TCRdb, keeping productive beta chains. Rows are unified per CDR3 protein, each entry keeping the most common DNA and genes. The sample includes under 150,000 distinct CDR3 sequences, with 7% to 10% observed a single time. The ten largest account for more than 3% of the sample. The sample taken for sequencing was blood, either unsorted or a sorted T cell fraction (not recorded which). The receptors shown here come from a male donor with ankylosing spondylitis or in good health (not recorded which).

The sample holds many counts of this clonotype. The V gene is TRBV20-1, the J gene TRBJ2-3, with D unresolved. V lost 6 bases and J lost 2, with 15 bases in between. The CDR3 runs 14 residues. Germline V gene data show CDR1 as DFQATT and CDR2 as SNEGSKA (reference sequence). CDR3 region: CSAPLLIHTDTQYF. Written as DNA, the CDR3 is TGCAGTGCCCCACTTCTGATCCACACAGATACGCAGTATTTT.

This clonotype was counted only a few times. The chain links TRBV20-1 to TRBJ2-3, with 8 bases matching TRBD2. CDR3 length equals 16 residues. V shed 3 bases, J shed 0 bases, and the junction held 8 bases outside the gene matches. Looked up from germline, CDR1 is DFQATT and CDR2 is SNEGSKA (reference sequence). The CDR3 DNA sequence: TGCAGTGCTAGTGAGGGCGCGGGAGGTAGCACAGATACGCAGTATTTT. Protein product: CSASEGAGGSTDTQYF.

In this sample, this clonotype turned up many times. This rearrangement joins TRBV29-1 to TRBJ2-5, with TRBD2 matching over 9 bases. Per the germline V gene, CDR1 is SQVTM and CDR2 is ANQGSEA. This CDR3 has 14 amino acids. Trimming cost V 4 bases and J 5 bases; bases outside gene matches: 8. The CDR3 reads CSVGVAGVTETQYF. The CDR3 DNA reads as TGCAGCGTTGGGGTAGCGGGAGTAACGGAGACCCAGTACTTC.

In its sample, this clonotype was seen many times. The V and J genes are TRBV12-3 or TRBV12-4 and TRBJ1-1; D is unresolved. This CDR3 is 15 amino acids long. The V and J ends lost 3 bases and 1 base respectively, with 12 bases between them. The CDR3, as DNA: TGTGCCAGCAGTTTTAACGCGGGAGGGAACACTGAAGCTTTCTTT. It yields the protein CASSFNAGGNTEAFF.

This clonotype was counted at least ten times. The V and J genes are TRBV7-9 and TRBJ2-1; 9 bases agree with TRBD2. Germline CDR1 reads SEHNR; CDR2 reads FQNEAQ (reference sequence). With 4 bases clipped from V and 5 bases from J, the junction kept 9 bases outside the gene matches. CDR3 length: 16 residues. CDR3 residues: CASSSFRTSANNEQFF. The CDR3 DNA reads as TGTGCCAGCAGCTCCTTTCGGACTAGCGCGAACAATGAGCAGTTCTTC.